Below are 6 T cell receptor beta chains sequenced from a single sample in a study of shared clonotypes between healthy human individuals. Produced via immunoSEQ multiplex PCR; TCRdb's table is partial and in-frame only. The sample records about 590,000 clones, around 95% being singletons. Naive CD8 cells lacked CD45RO and underwent positive selection for CCR7, leaving out terminally differentiated effector memory CD45RA+ cells. Sequencing input: naive CD8+ T cells sorted from blood. These receptors all stem from a young woman in good health.

The chain recombines TRBV7-8 with TRBJ1-5, with 9 positions matching TRBD1. Germline V gene sequence: CDR1 SGHVS, CDR2 FQNEAQ. CDR3 size: 15 residues. The V segment lost 5 bases and the J segment 7 bases; nucleotides outside the gene matches: 9. CDR3 in DNA: TGTGCCAGCAGCCTGACAGGGACAGGGAGCCAGCCCCAGCATTTT. Translation gives CASSLTGTGSQPQHF.

This chain connects TRBV5-6 to TRBJ2-1; TRBD1 aligns across 8 bases. Trimming at V came to 0 bases and at J to 6 bases, leaving 8 bases not matched to a gene. The germline V gene has CDR1 SGHDT and CDR2 YYEEEE. CDR3 length: 16 residues. For the CDR3, the DNA is TGTGCCAGCAGCTTGGGGATAGGGGACAGGATCAATGAGCAGTTCTTC. It codes for CASSLGIGDRINEQFF.

The J gene is TRBJ1-5, the V gene TRBV5-5; D gene ambiguous. CDR1 and CDR2 from the germline V gene are SGHKS and YYEKEE (reference sequence). Trimming took 1 base from V and 5 from J, leaving 13 bases between them. CDR3 length equals 15 residues. CDR3 residues: CASSLSGKKDQPQHF. CDR3 DNA sequence: TGTGCCAGCAGCTTGAGTGGAAAAAAGGATCAGCCCCAGCATTTT.

This chain uses TRBV14 with TRBJ2-2; the match to TRBD1 covers 10 bases. V dropped 0 bases and J dropped 7; count of bases not matched to a gene: 2. Germline V CDR1 and CDR2: SGHDN, FVKESK. The CDR3 is 15 amino acids. CDR3 coding DNA: TGTGCCAGCAGCCAAGAGGGGACAGGGGACGGGGAGCTGTTTTTT. Translation gives CASSQEGTGDGELFF.

The rearrangement links TRBV10-2 to TRBJ2-7; TRBD1 is a possible D gene (6 bases). The length of the CDR3 is 13 residues. Germline values: CDR1 WSHSY, CDR2 SAAADI. V lost 10 bases to trimming and J lost 1 base, with 14 bases between them. CDR3 nucleotides: TGCGCCACCGACCCACAGGGTTCCTACGAGCAGTACTTC. As protein: CATDPQGSYEQYF.

This chain uses TRBV6-8 with TRBJ2-1, with D maybe TRBD1 (6 bases). The germline CDR1 and CDR2 sequences are MNHGY and SAAAGT. V lost 0 bases, J lost 7 bases, and 25 bases lay in between. CDR3 length equals 19 residues. The CDR3 bases are TGTGCCAGCAGTTACTCGAAGTCCGCAGGGGTTAACCCCTGGAATGAGCAGTTCTTC. Translating gives CASSYSKSAGVNPWNEQFF.